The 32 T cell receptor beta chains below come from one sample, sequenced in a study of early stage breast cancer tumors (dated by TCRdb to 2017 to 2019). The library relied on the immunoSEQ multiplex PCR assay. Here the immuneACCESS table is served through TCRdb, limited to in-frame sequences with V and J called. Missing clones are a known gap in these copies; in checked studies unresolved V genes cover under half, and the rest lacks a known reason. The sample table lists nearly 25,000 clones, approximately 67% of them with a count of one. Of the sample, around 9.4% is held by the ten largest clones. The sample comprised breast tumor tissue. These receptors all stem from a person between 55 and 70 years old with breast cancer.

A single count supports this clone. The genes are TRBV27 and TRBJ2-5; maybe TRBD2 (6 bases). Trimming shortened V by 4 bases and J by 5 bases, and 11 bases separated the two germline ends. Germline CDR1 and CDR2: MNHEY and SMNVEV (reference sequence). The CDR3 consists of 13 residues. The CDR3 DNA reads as TGTGCCAGCAGTTCCCTAGCGAGGGAGACCCAGTACTTC. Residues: CASSSLARETQYF.

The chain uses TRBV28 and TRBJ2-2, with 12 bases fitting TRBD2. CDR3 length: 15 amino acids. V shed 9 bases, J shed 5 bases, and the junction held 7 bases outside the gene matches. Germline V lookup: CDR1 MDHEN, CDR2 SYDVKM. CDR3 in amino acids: CASVGGLAGTGELFF. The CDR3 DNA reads TGTGCCAGTGTTGGAGGACTAGCGGGGACCGGGGAGCTGTTTTTT.

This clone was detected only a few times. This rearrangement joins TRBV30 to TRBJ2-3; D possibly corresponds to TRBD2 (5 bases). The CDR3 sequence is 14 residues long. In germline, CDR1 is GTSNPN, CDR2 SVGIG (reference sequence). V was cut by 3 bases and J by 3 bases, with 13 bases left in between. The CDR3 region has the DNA TGTGCCTGGAGGGCGTGGAGCGGAACAGATACGCAGTATTTT. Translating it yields CAWRAWSGTDTQYF.

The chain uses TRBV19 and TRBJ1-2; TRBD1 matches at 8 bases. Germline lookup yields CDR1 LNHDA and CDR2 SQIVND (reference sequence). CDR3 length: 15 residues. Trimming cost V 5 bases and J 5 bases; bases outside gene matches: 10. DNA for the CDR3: TGTGCCAGTAGTGCAAGACAGGGGAGTAATTATGGCTACACCTTC. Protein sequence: CASSARQGSNYGYTF.

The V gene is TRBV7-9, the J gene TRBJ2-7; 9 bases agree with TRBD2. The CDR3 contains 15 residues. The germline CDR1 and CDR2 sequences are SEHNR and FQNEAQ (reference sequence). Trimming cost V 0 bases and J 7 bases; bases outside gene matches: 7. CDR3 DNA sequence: TGTGCCAGCAGCTTAGCGGCGGGAGGGCCTGGAGAGCAGTACTTC. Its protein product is CASSLAAGGPGEQYF.

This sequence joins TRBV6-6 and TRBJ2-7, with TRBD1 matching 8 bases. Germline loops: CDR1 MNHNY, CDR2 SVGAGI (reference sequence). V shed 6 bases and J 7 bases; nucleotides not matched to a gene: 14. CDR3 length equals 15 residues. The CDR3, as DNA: TGTGCCAGCAGGGGCTTAGGACAGGGATCGGGAGAGCAGTACTTC. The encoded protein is CASRGLGQGSGEQYF.

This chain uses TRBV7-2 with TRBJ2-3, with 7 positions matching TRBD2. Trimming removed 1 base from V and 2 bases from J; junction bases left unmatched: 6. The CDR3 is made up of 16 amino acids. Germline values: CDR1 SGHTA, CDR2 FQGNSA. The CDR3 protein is CASSLVAGATTDTQYF. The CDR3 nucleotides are TGTGCCAGCAGCTTAGTTGCGGGAGCCACCACAGATACGCAGTATTTT.

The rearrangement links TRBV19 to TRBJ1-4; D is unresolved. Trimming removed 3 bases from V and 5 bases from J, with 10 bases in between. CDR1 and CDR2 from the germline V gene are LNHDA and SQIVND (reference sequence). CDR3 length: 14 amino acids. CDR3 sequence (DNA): TGTGCCAGTAGTATGTGGAGCGGGAATGAAAAACTGTTTTTT. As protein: CASSMWSGNEKLFF.

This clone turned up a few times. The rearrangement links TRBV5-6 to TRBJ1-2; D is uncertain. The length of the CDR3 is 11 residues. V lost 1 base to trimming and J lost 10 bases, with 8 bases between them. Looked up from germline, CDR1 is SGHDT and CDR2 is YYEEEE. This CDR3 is CASSLQHYYTF. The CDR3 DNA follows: TGTGCCAGCAGCTTGCAACACTACTACACCTTC.

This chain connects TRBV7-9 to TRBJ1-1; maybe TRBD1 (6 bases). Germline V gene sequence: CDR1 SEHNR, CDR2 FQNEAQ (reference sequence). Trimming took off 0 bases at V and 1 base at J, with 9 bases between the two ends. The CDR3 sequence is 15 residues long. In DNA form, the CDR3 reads TGTGCCAGCAGCTTAGCGCTGGGACAGAACACTGAAGCTTTCTTT. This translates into CASSLALGQNTEAFF.

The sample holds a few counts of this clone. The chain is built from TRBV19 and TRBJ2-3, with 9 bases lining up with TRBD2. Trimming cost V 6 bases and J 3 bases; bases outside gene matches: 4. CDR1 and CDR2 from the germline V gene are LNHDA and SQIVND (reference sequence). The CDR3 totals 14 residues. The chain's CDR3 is CASRDSGRTDTQYF. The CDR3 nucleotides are TGTGCCAGTAGAGATAGCGGGAGAACAGATACGCAGTATTTT.

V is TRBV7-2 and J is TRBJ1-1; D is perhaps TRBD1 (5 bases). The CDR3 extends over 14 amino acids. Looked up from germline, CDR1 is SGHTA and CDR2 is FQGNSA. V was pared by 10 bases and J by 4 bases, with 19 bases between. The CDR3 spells CANLRLRRGTEAFF. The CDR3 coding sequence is TGTGCCAACCTTCGACTCCGGAGGGGCACTGAAGCTTTCTTT. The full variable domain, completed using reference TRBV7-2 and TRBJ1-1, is GAGVSQSPSNKVTEKGKDVELRCDPISGHTALYWYRQSLGQGLEFLIYFQGNSAPDKSGLPSDRFSAERTGGSVSTLTIQRTQQEDSAVYLCANLRLRRGTEAFFGQGTRLTVV.

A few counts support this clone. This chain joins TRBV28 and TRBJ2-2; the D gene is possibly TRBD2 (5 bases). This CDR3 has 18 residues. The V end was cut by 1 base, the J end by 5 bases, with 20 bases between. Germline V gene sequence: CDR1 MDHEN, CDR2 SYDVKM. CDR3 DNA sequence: TGTGCCAGCAGTTTATACGGTGTAGGGCTAGCCATAACCGGGGAGCTGTTTTTT. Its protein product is CASSLYGVGLAITGELFF.

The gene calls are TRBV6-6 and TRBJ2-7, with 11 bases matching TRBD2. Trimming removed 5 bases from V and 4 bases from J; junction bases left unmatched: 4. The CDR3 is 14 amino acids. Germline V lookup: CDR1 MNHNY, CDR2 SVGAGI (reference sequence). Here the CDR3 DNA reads TGTGCCAGCAGTGCCGGGACTAGCGGATACGAGCAGTACTTC. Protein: CASSAGTSGYEQYF.

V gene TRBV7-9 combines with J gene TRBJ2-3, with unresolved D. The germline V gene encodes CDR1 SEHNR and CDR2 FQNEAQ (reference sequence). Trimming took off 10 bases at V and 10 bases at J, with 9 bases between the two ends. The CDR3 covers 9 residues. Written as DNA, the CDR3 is TGTGCCAAACCGAGTTCGCAGTATTTT. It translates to CAKPSSQYF.

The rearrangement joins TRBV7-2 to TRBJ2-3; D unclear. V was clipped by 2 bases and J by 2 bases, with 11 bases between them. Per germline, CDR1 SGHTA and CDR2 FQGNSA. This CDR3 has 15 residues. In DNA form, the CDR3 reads TGTGCCAGCAGCTTACCTTCCGTTGTCACAGATACGCAGTATTTT. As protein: CASSLPSVVTDTQYF.

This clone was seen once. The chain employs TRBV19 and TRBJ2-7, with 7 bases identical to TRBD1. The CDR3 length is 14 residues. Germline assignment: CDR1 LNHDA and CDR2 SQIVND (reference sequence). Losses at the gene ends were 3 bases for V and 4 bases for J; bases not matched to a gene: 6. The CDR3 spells CASSITTGPYEQYF. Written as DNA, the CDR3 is TGTGCCAGTAGTATCACGACAGGGCCTTACGAGCAGTACTTC.

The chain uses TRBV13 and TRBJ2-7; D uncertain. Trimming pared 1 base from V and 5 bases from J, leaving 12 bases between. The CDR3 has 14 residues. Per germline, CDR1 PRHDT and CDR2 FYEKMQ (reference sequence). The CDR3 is CASSLAVVGDEQYF. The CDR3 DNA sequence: TGTGCCAGCAGCTTAGCGGTGGTGGGCGACGAGCAGTACTTC. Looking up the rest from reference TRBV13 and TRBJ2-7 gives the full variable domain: AAGVIQSPRHLIKEKRETATLKCYPIPRHDTVYWYQQGPGQDPQFLISFYEKMQSDKGSIPDRFSAQQFSDYHSELNMSSLELGDSALYFCASSLAVVGDEQYFGPGTRLTVT.

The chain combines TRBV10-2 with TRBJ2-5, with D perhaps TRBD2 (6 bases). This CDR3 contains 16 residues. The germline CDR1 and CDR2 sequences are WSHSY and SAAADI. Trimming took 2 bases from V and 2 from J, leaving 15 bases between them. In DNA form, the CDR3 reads TGCGCCAGCAGTGAGAAGGTTGGCGGGGCACAAGAGACCCAGTACTTC. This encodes CASSEKVGGAQETQYF.

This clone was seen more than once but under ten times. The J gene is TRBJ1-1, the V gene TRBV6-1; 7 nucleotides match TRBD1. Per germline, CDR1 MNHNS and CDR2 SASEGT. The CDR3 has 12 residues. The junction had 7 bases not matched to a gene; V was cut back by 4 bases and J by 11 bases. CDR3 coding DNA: TGTGCCAGCAGTGTAGGGGGCTTGGATGCTTTCTTT. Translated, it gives CASSVGGLDAFF.

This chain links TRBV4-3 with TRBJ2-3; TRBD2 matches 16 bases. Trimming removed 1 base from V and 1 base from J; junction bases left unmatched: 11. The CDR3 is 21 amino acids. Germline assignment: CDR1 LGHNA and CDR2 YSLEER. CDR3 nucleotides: TGCGCCAGCAGCCAAGCCGATCCGGGACTAGCGGGAGGGGGAGGCACAGATACGCAGTATTTT. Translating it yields CASSQADPGLAGGGGTDTQYF.

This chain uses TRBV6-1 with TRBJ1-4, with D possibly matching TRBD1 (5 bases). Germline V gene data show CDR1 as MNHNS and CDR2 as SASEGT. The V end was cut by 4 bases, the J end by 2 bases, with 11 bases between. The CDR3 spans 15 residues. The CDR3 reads CASSGGRGTNEKLFF. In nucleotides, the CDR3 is TGTGCCAGCAGTGGGGGAAGGGGCACTAATGAAAAACTGTTTTTT.

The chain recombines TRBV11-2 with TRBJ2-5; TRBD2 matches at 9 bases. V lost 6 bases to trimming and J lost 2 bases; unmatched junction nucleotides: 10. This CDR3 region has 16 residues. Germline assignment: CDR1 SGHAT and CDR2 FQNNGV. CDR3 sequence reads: CASSPLAGGVQETQYF. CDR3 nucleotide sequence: TGTGCCAGCAGTCCACTAGCGGGTGGGGTACAAGAGACCCAGTACTTC.

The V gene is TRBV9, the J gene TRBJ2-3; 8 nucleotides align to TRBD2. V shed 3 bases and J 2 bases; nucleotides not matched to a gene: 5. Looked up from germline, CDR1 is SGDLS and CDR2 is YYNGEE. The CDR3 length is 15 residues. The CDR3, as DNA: TGTGCCAGCAGCGCTACTAGCGGTCACACAGATACGCAGTATTTT. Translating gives CASSATSGHTDTQYF. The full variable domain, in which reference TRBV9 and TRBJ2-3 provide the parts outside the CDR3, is DSGVTQTPKHLITATGQRVTLRCSPRSGDLSVYWYQQSLDQGLQFLIQYYNGEERAKGNILERFSAQQFPDLHSELNLSSLELGDSALYFCASSATSGHTDTQYFGPGTRLTVL.

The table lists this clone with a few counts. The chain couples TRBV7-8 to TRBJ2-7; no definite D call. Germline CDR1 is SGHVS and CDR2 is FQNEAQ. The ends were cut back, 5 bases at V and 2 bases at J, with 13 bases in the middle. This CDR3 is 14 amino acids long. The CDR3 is CASSPGVLAYEQYF. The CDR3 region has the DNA TGTGCCAGCAGCCCAGGTGTGTTAGCCTACGAGCAGTACTTC.

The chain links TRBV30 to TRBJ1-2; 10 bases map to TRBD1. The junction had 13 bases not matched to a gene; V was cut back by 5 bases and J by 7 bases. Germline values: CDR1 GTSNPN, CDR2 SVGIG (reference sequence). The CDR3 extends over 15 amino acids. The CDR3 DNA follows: TGTGCCTGGTCATTTACTAGGGACAGGGGAGGTGGCTACACCTTC. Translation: CAWSFTRDRGGGYTF.

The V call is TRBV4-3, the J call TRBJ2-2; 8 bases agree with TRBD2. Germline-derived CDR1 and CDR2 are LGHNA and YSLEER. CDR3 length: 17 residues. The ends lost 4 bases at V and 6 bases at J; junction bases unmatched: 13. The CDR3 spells CASSLSAKRETPGELFF. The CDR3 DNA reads TGCGCCAGCAGCCTCTCCGCCAAGCGGGAGACCCCCGGGGAGCTGTTTTTT.

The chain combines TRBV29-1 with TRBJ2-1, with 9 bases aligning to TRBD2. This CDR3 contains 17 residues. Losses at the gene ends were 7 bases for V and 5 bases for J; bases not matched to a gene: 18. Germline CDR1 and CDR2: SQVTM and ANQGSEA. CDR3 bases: TGCAGCGCAACAACCATAGCGGGAGTAGGGGCTAACAATGAGCAGTTCTTC. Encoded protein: CSATTIAGVGANNEQFF.

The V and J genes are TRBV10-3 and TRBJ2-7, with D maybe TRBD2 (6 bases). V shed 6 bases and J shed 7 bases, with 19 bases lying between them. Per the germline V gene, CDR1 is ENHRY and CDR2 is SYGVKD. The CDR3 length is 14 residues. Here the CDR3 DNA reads TGTGCCATCAGGGGCGGGAATTATCCTGGGGAGCAGTACTTC. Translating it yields CAIRGGNYPGEQYF.

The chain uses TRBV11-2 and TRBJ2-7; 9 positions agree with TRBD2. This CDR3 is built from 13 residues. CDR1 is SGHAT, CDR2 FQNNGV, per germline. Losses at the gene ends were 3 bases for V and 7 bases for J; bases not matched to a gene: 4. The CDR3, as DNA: TGTGCCAGCAGCTTGCGGGAGGGCCTAGAGCAGTACTTC. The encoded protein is CASSLREGLEQYF. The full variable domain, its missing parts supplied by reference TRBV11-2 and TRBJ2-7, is EAGVAQSPRYKIIEKRQSVAFWCNPISGHATLYWYQQILGQGPKLLIQFQNNGVVDDSQLPKDRFSAERLKGVDSTLKIQPAKLEDSAVYLCASSLREGLEQYFGPGTRLTVT.

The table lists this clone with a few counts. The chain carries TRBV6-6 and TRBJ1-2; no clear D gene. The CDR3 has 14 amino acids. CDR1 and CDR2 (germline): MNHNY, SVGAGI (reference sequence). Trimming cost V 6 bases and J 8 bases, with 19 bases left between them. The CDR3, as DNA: TGTGCCAGCAGCTCCCCTGAGGGAACGAACGGCTACACCTTC. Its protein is CASSSPEGTNGYTF.

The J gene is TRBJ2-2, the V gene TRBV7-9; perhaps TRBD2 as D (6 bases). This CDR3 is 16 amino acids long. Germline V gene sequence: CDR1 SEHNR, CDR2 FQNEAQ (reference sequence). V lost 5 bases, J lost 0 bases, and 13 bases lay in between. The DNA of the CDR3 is TGTGCCAGCAGCAAAAGGAGGGGTCCGAACACCGGGGAGCTGTTTTTT. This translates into CASSKRRGPNTGELFF.